This note documents a single T cell receptor (beta chain) sequence. As yet, its antigen is unknown. The data were obtained in a study of STAT5B mutations in CD4+ large granular lymphocyte leukemia. General study findings and limits: No patients shared main leukemic clonotypes, though roughly 23% appeared at low frequency elsewhere. Top patient clones used TRBV06 genes more often: 8/27 versus 2/35 in controls. Higher CD4+ than CD8+ T-LGLL clonality might reflect small sample size.

The protocol was immunoSEQ multiplex PCR, while the TCRdb copy is restricted to in-frame clones and leaves out a portion. The repertoire holds around 32,000 clones, with just under 80% as singletons. V was pared by 2 bases and J by 1 base, with 7 bases between. The CDR3 runs 13 residues. The germline CDR1 and CDR2 sequences are SQVTM and ANQGSEA. Sequencing was performed on CD4+ T cells from blood buffy coats. The gene calls are TRBV29-1 and TRBJ2-3; TRBD2 is a possible D gene (6 bases). The clonotype originates from a human donor in good health. CDR3 sequence reads: CSVEREGTDTQYF. CDR3 nucleotides: TGCAGCGTTGAAAGGGAGGGCACAGATACGCAGTATTTT.